This T cell receptor (beta chain) stems from a study of shared clonotypes between healthy human individuals. The wider study: Per donor, CD8 memory used one plate, CD8 naive used two, CD4 memory used three and CD4 naive used three.

TCRdb's table, derived via immunoSEQ multiplex PCR, lists solely in-frame clones and lacks some. This sample has a few million clones, with approximately 93% found just once. J lost 6 bases, V lost 6 bases, and 11 bases had no gene match. CDR3 length: 14 amino acids. The germline CDR1 and CDR2 sequences are MNHEY and SMNVEV (reference sequence). Points on this clone: Its antigen is still unknown.

Findings of the study overall: Inspection by rarefaction showed sorted-subset sequencing to be incomplete despite large depth.

Caucasian adults residing in Nashville, Tennessee made up all the donors. The sequenced sample consisted of naive CD4+ T cells from PBMCs. The sample's subset: CD45RA+ positively selected. The chain recombines TRBV27 with TRBJ2-7; 7 positions match TRBD1. This TCR came from a man between 18 and 35 years old in good health. Some clones in this sample may be carry-over from other donors' samples. The CDR3 region has the DNA TGTGCCAGCAGCTTCTACCGGGGACAGACCGAGCAGTACTTC. Amino acid sequence: CASSFYRGQTEQYF.